These 14 T cell receptor beta chains came from one sample sequenced in a study of response to subunit inactivated influenza vaccine. TCRdb independently ran MiXCR on the RT-PCR reads; one entry per CDR3 protein. The table lists hundreds of thousands of distinct CDR3 sequences, over 10% of them singletons. This specimen consisted of PBMCs from blood, obtained around seven weeks after vaccination. The receptors come from a man over 45 who received an inactivated influenza vaccine.

The V call is TRBV12-3 or TRBV12-4, the J call TRBJ2-2; no reliable D call. This CDR3 has 11 residues. Here the CDR3 reads CACSDTGELFF. CDR3 DNA: TGTGCTTGTTCGGATACCGGGGAGCTGTTTTTT.

There are a few counts of this clonotype. The chain is built from TRBV20-1 and TRBJ2-7; 8 positions match TRBD2. The CDR3 spans 14 residues. Germline loops: CDR1 DFQATT, CDR2 SNEGSKA (reference sequence). Unmatched junction bases numbered 8, after V lost 6 bases and J lost 1 base. The CDR3 spells CSAISGAPSYEQYF. The CDR3 nucleotides read TGCAGTGCCATTAGCGGGGCCCCTTCCTACGAGCAGTACTTC.

In its sample, this clonotype was seen a few times. This chain uses TRBV12-3 or TRBV12-4 with TRBJ2-7, with no clear D. This CDR3 is 12 amino acids long. The ends were cut back, 4 bases at V and 2 bases at J, with 6 bases in the middle. The CDR3 is CASSSTPYEQYF. The DNA for the CDR3 is TGTGCCAGCAGTTCGACCCCCTACGAGCAGTACTTC.

This clonotype turned up a few times. J is TRBJ1-1 and V is TRBV7-9; D not certain. Germline loops: CDR1 SEHNR, CDR2 FQNEAQ (reference sequence). V shed 5 bases and J shed 6 bases, with 10 bases lying between them. The CDR3 loop spans 12 amino acids. The CDR3 nucleotides read TGTGCCAGCAGCGCGGGTACGGCTGAAGCTTTCTTT. Translating it yields CASSAGTAEAFF.

This clonotype was found a few times. V gene TRBV4-2 combines with J gene TRBJ2-2; D unclear. V shed 1 base and J shed 5 bases, with 8 bases lying between them. Germline loops: CDR1 LGHNA, CDR2 YNFKEQ. The CDR3 loop spans 14 amino acids. The CDR3 DNA follows: TGTGCCAGCAGCCAAGCCCTCGAAACCGGGGAGCTGTTTTTT. It translates to CASSQALETGELFF.

This clonotype came up a few times. The V and J genes are TRBV20-1 and TRBJ1-4, with D tentatively TRBD1 (6 bases). V was trimmed by 4 bases and J by 2 bases, leaving 11 bases between them. Germline V CDR1 and CDR2: DFQATT, SNEGSKA (reference sequence). The CDR3 is 14 amino acids. The chain's CDR3 is CSAIQGRTNEKLFF. Here the CDR3 DNA reads TGCAGTGCTATCCAGGGGAGGACTAATGAAAAACTGTTTTTT.

J is TRBJ2-7 and V is TRBV6-2 or TRBV6-3; TRBD1 matches 11 bases. V dropped 6 bases and J dropped 6; count of bases not matched to a gene: 4. CDR3 length equals 13 residues. The germline V gene has CDR1 MNHEY and CDR2 SVGEGT. CDR3 sequence (DNA): TGTGCCAGCAGCGGACAGGGGGCGACCGAGCAGTACTTC. Its translation: CASSGQGATEQYF.

J is TRBJ1-2 and V is TRBV20-1; D might be TRBD1 (5 bases). V gave up 6 bases and J gave up 6 bases, with 11 bases separating them. Germline lookup yields CDR1 DFQATT and CDR2 SNEGSKA (reference sequence). This CDR3 spans 11 amino acids. CDR3: CSAGTSDGYTF. CDR3 coding DNA: TGCAGTGCCGGGACGAGCGATGGCTACACCTTC.

This clonotype was counted at least ten times. The chain carries TRBV20-1 and TRBJ2-2; D not resolved. CDR1 is DFQATT and CDR2 is SNEGSKA in the germline V gene (reference sequence). This CDR3 has 13 residues. The V gene lost 7 bases and the J gene lost 2 bases, with 11 bases spanning the gap. CDR3 coding DNA: TGCAGTGTCCGGCATGATAACACCGGGGAGCTGTTTTTT. This encodes CSVRHDNTGELFF.

This clonotype turned up a few times. The J gene is TRBJ1-1, the V gene TRBV7-2, with 7 bases aligning to TRBD1. CDR1 and CDR2 (germline): SGHTA, FQGNSA. The ends lost 5 bases at V and 3 bases at J; junction bases unmatched: 6. This CDR3 contains 14 residues. This CDR3 is CASSENRGYTEAFF. Here the CDR3 DNA reads TGTGCCAGCAGCGAAAACAGGGGTTACACTGAAGCTTTCTTT.

This clonotype has just a few counts. The J gene is TRBJ2-7, the V gene TRBV6-1; no reliable D call. The CDR3 is 11 residues long. V was shortened by 7 bases and J by 3 bases, with 7 bases between the two germline ends. The germline gives CDR1 MNHNS, CDR2 SASEGT. CDR3 coding DNA: TGTGCCAGCACCTCCTACTACGAGCAGTACTTC. It is translated as CASTSYYEQYF.

This clonotype was seen a few times. The chain joins TRBV12-3 or TRBV12-4 to TRBJ2-5; TRBD2 might be the D (6 bases). This CDR3 comprises 14 residues. V was cut by 5 bases and J by 4 bases, with 14 bases left in between. CDR3 nucleotides: TGTGCCAGCAGTGGGACTGGGGGAATAGAGACCCAGTACTTC. Its translation: CASSGTGGIETQYF.

The rearrangement links TRBV9 to TRBJ2-2; TRBD1 aligns across 9 bases. Germline loops: CDR1 SGDLS, CDR2 YYNGEE. This CDR3 contains 17 residues. V lost 2 bases to trimming and J lost 5 bases; unmatched junction nucleotides: 10. The DNA of the CDR3 is TGTGCCAGCAGCGTCGGCTTACCGGGACAGGGTACCGGGGAGCTGTTTTTT. Amino acid sequence: CASSVGLPGQGTGELFF.

This clonotype was seen repeatedly, ten times or more. The rearrangement uses TRBV4-1 and TRBJ1-5; D remains ambiguous. V dropped 0 bases and J dropped 3 bases, with 9 bases sitting between them. Germline CDR1 reads MGHRA; CDR2 reads YSYEKL. The CDR3 totals 15 residues. CDR3: CASSQETGINQPQHF. In nucleotides, the CDR3 is TGCGCCAGCAGCCAAGAAACGGGGATCAATCAGCCCCAGCATTTT.